Shown below are 13 T cell receptor beta chains from a single sample sequenced in a study of Ad26.COV2.S vaccination and SARS-CoV-2 variants. Sequencing used immunoSEQ multiplex PCR; TCRdb keeps in-frame clones, though not all of them. The sample contains hundreds of thousands of clones, 89% of which appear only once. The treatment here: 15 to 20 received Ad26.COV2.S at low or high dose, single or two shots; about 5 received placebo; per-sample allocation not given. Sampling took place 63 days after the first vaccine or placebo injection. The sample here was peripheral blood, taken in a trial of Ad26.COV2.S vaccine versus placebo. The receptors shown here come from a person between 18 and 60 years old who received the Ad26.COV2.S COVID-19 vaccine or a placebo.

The table lists this clone with a few counts. This rearrangement joins TRBV5-8 to TRBJ1-5; D remains ambiguous. V lost 4 bases and J lost 0, with 17 bases in between. Germline-derived CDR1 and CDR2 are SGHTS and YDEGEE. The CDR3 is 17 amino acids. The CDR3 nucleotides read TGTGCCAGCAGCCCCTATGGACCCTTTTATAGCAATCAGCCCCAGCATTTT. It specifies CASSPYGPFYSNQPQHF. Filled out from reference TRBV5-8 and TRBJ1-5, the complete variable domain reads EAGVTQSPTHLIKTRGQQATLRCSPISGHTSVYWYQQALGLGLQFLLWYDEGEERNRGNFPPRFSGRQFPNYSSELNVNALELEDSALYLCASSPYGPFYSNQPQHFGDGTRLSIL.

The rearrangement joins TRBV19 to TRBJ1-5, with D tentatively TRBD1 (6 bases). Germline V gives CDR1 LNHDA, CDR2 SQIVND (reference sequence). With 6 bases removed from V and 6 bases from J, the gap between germline ends came to 15 bases. CDR3 length: 14 amino acids. The CDR3 DNA reads TGTGCCAGTAGCAATACAGGGAGTGCTCAGCCCCAGCATTTT. Residues: CASSNTGSAQPQHF. Using reference TRBV19 and TRBJ1-5 for the parts outside the CDR3, the full variable domain is DGGITQSPKYLFRKEGQNVTLSCEQNLNHDAMYWYRQDPGQGLRLIYYSQIVNDFQKGDIAEGYSVSREKKESFPLTVTSAQKNPTAFYLCASSNTGSAQPQHFGDGTRLSIL.

The V gene is TRBV7-2, the J gene TRBJ1-2; possibly TRBD1 for D (6 bases). The germline V gene encodes CDR1 SGHTA and CDR2 FQGNSA. The CDR3 runs to 14 residues. Trimming stripped 1 base from V and 3 bases from J, with 9 bases between. Written as DNA, the CDR3 is TGTGCCAGCAGCTTAGGGACAGCTCACTATGGCTACACCTTC. Protein: CASSLGTAHYGYTF.

This clone was seen more than once but under ten times. V usage is TRBV7-3 and J usage is TRBJ2-2; no reliable D call. V was clipped by 2 bases and J by 5 bases, with 9 bases between them. The germline CDR1 and CDR2 sequences are SGHTA and FQGTGA. The length of the CDR3 is 14 residues. CDR3 protein: CASSLRQRTGELFF. The CDR3, as DNA: TGTGCCAGCAGCTTACGACAAAGGACCGGGGAGCTGTTTTTT.

The chain joins TRBV10-2 to TRBJ1-2; a possible D gene is TRBD1 (6 bases). Germline V gene lookup returns CDR1 WSHSY and CDR2 SAAADI. Trimming cost V 4 bases and J 2 bases, with 8 bases left between them. CDR3 length equals 13 residues. Written as DNA, the CDR3 is TGCGCCAGCAGTGGGACAGTCAACTATGGCTACACCTTC. As protein: CASSGTVNYGYTF.

This CDR3 is CAWSLGTAYGYTF. The DNA of the CDR3 is TGTGCCTGGAGTCTCGGGACGGCCTATGGCTACACCTTC. This chain links TRBV30 with TRBJ1-2, with D maybe TRBD1 (5 bases). CDR1 and CDR2 from the germline V gene are GTSNPN and SVGIG (reference sequence). The length of the CDR3 is 13 residues. Trimming removed 2 bases at V and 4 bases at J, with 11 bases between.

The chain joins TRBV9 to TRBJ1-2, with D possibly TRBD1 on 6 matching bases. Trimming stripped 4 bases from V and 6 bases from J, with 13 bases between. The CDR3 extends over 13 amino acids. CDR1 is SGDLS, CDR2 YYNGEE, per germline. The CDR3 sequence is CASSTTGNHGYTF. In DNA form, the CDR3 reads TGTGCCAGCAGCACGACAGGAAACCATGGCTACACCTTC.

The J gene is TRBJ1-5, the V gene TRBV24-1, with D perhaps matching TRBD1 (5 bases). CDR3 length equals 13 residues. V gave up 4 bases and J gave up 4 bases, with 7 bases separating them. The germline gives CDR1 KGHDR, CDR2 SFDVKD. The CDR3, as DNA: TGTGCCACCAGTGAGTCAGGGAATCAGCCCCAGCATTTT. Protein: CATSESGNQPQHF.

This chain links TRBV6-2 or TRBV6-3 with TRBJ1-6; a possible D gene is TRBD1 (5 bases). The CDR3 contains 13 residues. Trimming left V 7 bases short and J 10 bases short, with 14 bases between. Germline CDR1 reads MNHEY; CDR2 reads SVGEGT. CDR3 nucleotides: TGTGCCAGCACCCCTCCGTGGGGCTCACCCCTCCACTTT. This sequence encodes CASTPPWGSPLHF.

This chain links TRBV18 with TRBJ1-1, with D unclear. CDR1 and CDR2 (germline): KGHSH, LQKENI. The CDR3 loop spans 11 amino acids. Deletions cut 2 bases from V and 5 bases from J, with 3 bases between. This CDR3 reads CASSPMTEAFF. The CDR3 bases are TGTGCCAGCTCACCAATGACTGAAGCTTTCTTT.

The CDR3 DNA follows: TGTGCCAGCAGCTTCTCCGGGACAGGGGGCGCAGGCACTGAAGCTTTCTTT. Its protein is CASSFSGTGGAGTEAFF. V and J are TRBV7-2 and TRBJ1-1, with TRBD1 identical over 12 bases. Germline V gene lookup returns CDR1 SGHTA and CDR2 FQGNSA. Unmatched junction bases numbered 9, after V lost 3 bases and J lost 4 bases. The CDR3 runs 17 residues.

The gene calls are TRBV18 and TRBJ2-1; 7 bases match TRBD2. The germline V gene encodes CDR1 KGHSH and CDR2 LQKENI. CDR3 length: 14 residues. J gave up 8 bases and V 3 bases, and 7 bases lay outside the gene matches. The CDR3 spells CASSPFAGVDEQFF. The CDR3 DNA sequence: TGTGCCAGCTCACCTTTCGCGGGGGTCGATGAGCAGTTCTTC.

This rearrangement joins TRBV5-4 to TRBJ2-7; D possibly uses TRBD1 or TRBD2 (5 bases each). Germline CDR1 is SGHNT and CDR2 is YYREEE (reference sequence). This CDR3 comprises 14 residues. V was clipped by 5 bases and J by 2 bases, with 14 bases between them. DNA for the CDR3: TGTGCCAGCAGTCCGGGACGGGCAGCCTACGAGCAGTACTTC. It yields the protein CASSPGRAAYEQYF.